Reported below is one T cell receptor beta chain. Germline assignment: CDR1 SGHTA and CDR2 FQGNSA. This CDR3 contains 15 residues. Trimming took 4 bases from V and 5 from J, leaving 15 bases between them. Produced via immunoSEQ multiplex PCR; TCRdb's table is partial and in-frame only. The data show about 120,000 clones, approximately 85% seen once. The data were taken from a study of T cell responses to AZD1222 COVID-19 vaccine. The source was peripheral blood, collected on day 0 of AZD1222 vaccination. The TCR originated in an adult in good health. The V gene is TRBV7-2, the J gene TRBJ1-3; TRBD1 might be the D (6 bases). Here the CDR3 reads CASSSDSSLRNTIYF. The DNA of the CDR3 is TGTGCCAGCAGCTCGGACAGTAGCCTGAGAAACACCATATATTTT.